This TCR beta chain was documented in a study of PD-1 blockade in mismatch repair-deficient tumors. Study-wide background: Enrolled about 2013-2016, patients had progressing, pretreated mismatch repair-deficient cancers of 11 to 13 types. General study results and limits: Tumor-resident clones, often absent from pretreatment blood, expanded after pembrolizumab and then contracted.

All patients were mismatch repair deficient, assessed by either PCR or immunohistochemistry. There are 12 residues in the CDR3. The germline gives CDR1 SGHTS, CDR2 YDEGEE. The ends were cut back, 5 bases at V and 8 bases at J, with 11 bases in the middle. With regard to this clone: As yet, its antigen is unknown.

Some clones are missing from TCRdb's copy, which holds only in-frame ones; the method was immunoSEQ multiplex PCR. The repertoire holds some 100,000 clones, with 82% as singletons. The TCR was taken from an adult with mismatch repair-deficient cancer. The chain joins TRBV5-8 to TRBJ2-1; no reliable D call. This specimen consisted of peripheral blood, obtained approximately 35 weeks after starting pembrolizumab. CDR3 amino acids: CASRLNRYEQFF. The CDR3 DNA reads TGTGCCAGCAGATTGAATAGGTATGAGCAGTTCTTC.